This passage covers 2 T cell receptor beta chains from one sample sequenced in a study of identifying expanded T cells in peripheral blood. TCRdb's table, derived via immunoSEQ multiplex PCR, lists solely in-frame clones and lacks some. This table holds over 100,000 clones, roughly 88% found once. Material: blood. These receptors all come from a person aged 18 to 70 in good health.

The J gene is TRBJ2-7, the V gene TRBV5-1; 9 nucleotides match TRBD1. CDR1 and CDR2 from the germline V gene are SGHRS and YFSETQ. This CDR3 is 14 amino acids long. Trimming at V came to 4 bases and at J to 5 bases, leaving 7 bases not matched to a gene. The CDR3 here is CASSPWTGANEQYF. In nucleotides, the CDR3 is TGCGCCAGCAGCCCATGGACAGGGGCGAACGAGCAGTACTTC.

V and J are TRBV28 and TRBJ2-1, with no clear D. V lost 6 bases, J lost 0 bases, and 6 bases lay in between. The CDR3 loop spans 13 amino acids. Germline V gives CDR1 MDHEN, CDR2 SYDVKM. In DNA form, the CDR3 reads TGTGCCAGCAGAAAGGGCTCCTACAATGAGCAGTTCTTC. Protein: CASRKGSYNEQFF.